Sequencing of this T cell receptor (beta chain) was carried out in a study of T-cell memory formation after mild COVID-19. General study points: The study detected some responding clones in pre-infection memory, suggesting cross-reactive memory joined.

This clonotype was detected ten times or more. What it binds is not known. TCRdb analysed the 5' RACE reads with MiXCR anew, one entry per CDR3 protein. The table includes about 110,000 distinct CDR3 sequences, 15% to 20% detected once. Sequences were obtained from PBMCs or a T cell subset sorted from them (not recorded which). This receptor was obtained from a man between 18 and 29 years old who had mild COVID-19 (a few samples of this study predate the infection). Cell type and time point are not known.

The chain's CDR3 is CSAREVAGDNEQFF. CDR3 in DNA: TGCAGTGCTAGAGAGGTAGCGGGGGACAATGAGCAGTTCTTC. V is TRBV20-1 and J is TRBJ2-1; 9 bases fit TRBD2. Unmatched junction bases numbered 2, after V lost 0 bases and J lost 5 bases. Per germline, CDR1 DFQATT and CDR2 SNEGSKA (reference sequence). CDR3 size: 14 residues.